The present TCR beta chain was sequenced within a study of response to subunit inactivated influenza vaccine. Germline lookup yields CDR1 MDHEN and CDR2 SYDVKM. The CDR3 sequence is 12 residues long. The V end lost 3 bases, the J end lost 8 bases, and 10 bases lay between the germline ends. TCRdb independently ran MiXCR on the RT-PCR reads; one entry per CDR3 protein. There are over 650,000 distinct CDR3 sequences in the sample; 18% occur only once, and approximately 11% lies in the top ten. This receptor was identified in a man in his forties or fifties who received an inactivated influenza vaccine. The specimen was PBMCs from blood, collected roughly 5 days after vaccination. This rearrangement joins TRBV28 to TRBJ1-2; D is undetermined. In nucleotides, the CDR3 is TGTGCCAGCAGTTTCCCCCCGGGGGGCTACACCTTC. This gives the protein CASSFPPGGYTF.